This T cell receptor (beta chain) was recorded in a study of T cell repertoires in cytomegalovirus infection. The overall study: Shared public TCR beta signatures pointed to both CMV infection and a matching HLA type.

Trimming took 6 bases from V and 7 from J, leaving 13 bases between them. Looked up from germline, CDR1 is SGHVS and CDR2 is FNYEAQ. The CDR3 covers 13 residues. Using its own MiXCR run on the reads, TCRdb lists one record per CDR3 protein. In the table there are around 71,000 distinct CDR3 sequences, approximately 22% of which are singletons. This clonotype was observed a few times. Its specificity is not known. The TCR was taken from a human donor in good health (CMV status not recorded). Some clones in this sample may be carry-over from other donors' samples. This specimen consisted of CD8+ T cells from cultured PBMCs, obtained from culture after CMV antigen stimulation. This chain connects TRBV7-6 to TRBJ2-1; TRBD2 is a possible D gene (5 bases). CDR3 sequence reads: CASRPIEGNEQFF. CDR3 coding DNA: TGTGCCAGCAGACCTATAGAGGGTAATGAGCAGTTCTTC.